This record covers a single TCR beta chain. This sample was included in a study of blood T cell repertoires in COVID-19. V lost 4 bases, J lost 8 bases, and 10 bases stayed unmatched. The CDR3 runs to 16 residues. Germline V gene sequence: CDR1 LNHDA, CDR2 SQIVND (reference sequence). Clones were sequenced by immunoSEQ multiplex PCR, and TCRdb holds only the in-frame ones, with some missing. The table includes roughly 190,000 clones, roughly four fifths detected once. This chain joins TRBV19 and TRBJ2-1; 11 bases align to TRBD2. The sequence was collected from a man in his forties who had recovered from COVID-19. Sample: PBMCs or T cells enriched from blood (not recorded which). CDR3: CASSTQLAGVGYEQFF. The CDR3 DNA sequence: TGTGCCAGTAGTACTCAACTAGCGGGAGTAGGATATGAGCAGTTCTTC. The full variable domain, rest sourced from reference TRBV19 and TRBJ2-1, is DGGITQSPKYLFRKEGQNVTLSCEQNLNHDAMYWYRQDPGQGLRLIYYSQIVNDFQKGDIAEGYSVSREKKESFPLTVTSAQKNPTAFYLCASSTQLAGVGYEQFFGPGTRLTVL.